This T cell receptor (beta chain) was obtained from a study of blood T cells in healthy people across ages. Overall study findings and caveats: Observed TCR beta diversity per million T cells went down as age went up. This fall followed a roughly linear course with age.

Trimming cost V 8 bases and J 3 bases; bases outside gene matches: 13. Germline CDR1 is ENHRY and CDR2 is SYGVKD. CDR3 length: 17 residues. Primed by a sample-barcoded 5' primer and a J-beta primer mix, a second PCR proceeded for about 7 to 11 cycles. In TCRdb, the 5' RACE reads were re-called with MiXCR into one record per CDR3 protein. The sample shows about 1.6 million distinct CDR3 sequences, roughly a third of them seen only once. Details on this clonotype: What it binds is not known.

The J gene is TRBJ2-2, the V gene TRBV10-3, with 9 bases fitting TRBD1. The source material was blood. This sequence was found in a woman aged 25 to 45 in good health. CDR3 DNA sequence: TGTGCCATCGCGATCTCCAAGGGACAGGGTGACACCGGGGAGCTGTTTTTT. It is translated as CAIAISKGQGDTGELFF.